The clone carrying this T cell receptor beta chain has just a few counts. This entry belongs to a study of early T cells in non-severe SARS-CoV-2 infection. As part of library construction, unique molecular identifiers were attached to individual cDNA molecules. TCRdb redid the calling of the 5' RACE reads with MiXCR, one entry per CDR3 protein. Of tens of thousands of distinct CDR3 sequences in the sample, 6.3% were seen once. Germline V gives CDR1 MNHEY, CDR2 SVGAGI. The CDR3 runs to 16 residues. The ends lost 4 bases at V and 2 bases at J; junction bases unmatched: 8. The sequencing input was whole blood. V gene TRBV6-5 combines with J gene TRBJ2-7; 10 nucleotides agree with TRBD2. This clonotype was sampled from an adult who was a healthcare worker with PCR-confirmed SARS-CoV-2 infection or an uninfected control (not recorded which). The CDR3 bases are TGTGCCAGCAGTTCCCGAACTAGCGGGGTCACCTACGAGCAGTACTTC. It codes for CASSSRTSGVTYEQYF.